The entry that follows covers one T cell receptor beta chain sequence. Its specific antigen is unknown. The sample holds no much larger clone one base away, and base qualities are not on file. TCRbeta CDR3 regions were amplified from genomic DNA by means of the immunoSEQ Assay, a bias-controlled multiplex PCR. Concerning the study's data processing: The number of nucleated cells in each sample was estimated by amplification of reference gene primers within the assay. To quantify the absolute abundance of each unique TCRbeta CDR3 rearrangement, sequence reads were collapsed and filtered. Productive Simpson clonality was computed per sample as the square root of Simpson's diversity index over productive rearrangements. TCRdb carries this immuneACCESS record with in-frame sequences only. Its versions omit some clonotypes, under half of them owing to an unresolved V gene in the studies checked, with the rest unexplained. Clone size and the V and J calls come from that table; the DNA yielded D and trimming. The sample records about 60,000 clones, roughly 76% of which are singletons. Roughly half of the sample rests with the top ten.

The source of the sample is a study of blood T cell repertoires in COVID-19 (dated by TCRdb to 2020 to 2021). About the investigation overall: Collaborator samples came from the United States, Italy and Spain and covered acute and convalescent phases of COVID-19. The material from the prospective study consisted of cDNA or gDNA derived from T cells, B-cell-depleted T cells, or PBMCs. Deeply sampled blood TCRbeta repertoires from subjects exposed to, actively infected with, or recovered from COVID-19 were included in the dataset. A freely available public database, intended as a resource for researchers studying the immune response to SARS-CoV-2, is where the repertoires were released. Samples came from the ongoing ImmuneRACE study (first 160 participants) plus 1,254 subjects from 6 global collaborators. Nearly every sample came with metadata listing a de-identified subject ID, COVID-19 status, age in years and sex. Where available, HLA class I and class II types were taken from metadata supplied by the sample provider and were not determined by assay-based typing. Study-wide findings and limitations: How much clinical and demographic metadata was included differed by source and by participant, and the metadata was provided uncurated.

Each collaborating institution followed its own protocols to collect whole blood in K2EDTA tubes. Collaborator samples were shipped for TCRbeta analysis as frozen whole blood, isolated PBMCs, or DNA extracted from either sample type. Per the germline V gene, SNHLY is the CDR1 and FYNNEI is the CDR2. The CDR3 spans 14 residues, from the cysteine through the phenylalanine. Only the CDR3 DNA stays, 42 bases, in frame from base 1. A distance of 17 bases separates the germline ends of V and J, which lose 7 bases and 8 bases respectively. The chain uses TRBV2 and TRBJ1-4, with a weak D call of TRBD1 (6 bases match). The source is a woman aged 80 or over with acute or convalescent COVID-19. Sequences were obtained from peripheral blood. Here the CDR3 is given as CASKRAQGLEKLFF. The sequenced DNA is TGTGCCAGCAAGAGGGCACAGGGTCTCGAAAAACTGTTTTTT. Outside the CDR3, residues come from the reference TRBV2 and TRBJ1-4 proteins, so the full variable domain is: EPEVTQTPSHQVTQMGQEVILRCVPISNHLYFYWYRQILGQKVEFLVSFYNNEISEKSEIFDDQFSVERPDGSNFTLKIRSTKLEDSAMYFCASKRAQGLEKLFFGSGTQLSVL.